Below, 8 T cell receptor beta chains from the same sample are listed, as sequenced in a study of shared clonotypes between healthy human individuals. Some clones are missing from TCRdb's copy, which holds only in-frame ones; the method was immunoSEQ multiplex PCR. The sample holds 2 million to 2.5 million clones; about 92% are singletons and the top ten take around 0.4%. The sequencing input was naive CD4+ T cells from PBMCs. Subset defined: CD45RA+ positively selected. The receptor source for this set is a man aged 18 to 29 in good health. Some clones in this sample may be carry-over from other donors' samples.

The chain combines TRBV15 with TRBJ2-2, with TRBD2 matching 8 bases. The CDR3 totals 15 residues. Unmatched junction bases numbered 6, after V lost 8 bases and J lost 1 base. The germline V gene encodes CDR1 LNHNV and CDR2 YYDKDF (reference sequence). The CDR3 DNA reads TGTGCCACCCGTCATAGCGGGGTGAACACCGGGGAGCTGTTTTTT. It translates to CATRHSGVNTGELFF. The full variable domain, its missing parts supplied by reference TRBV15 and TRBJ2-2, is DAMVIQNPRYQVTQFGKPVTLSCSQTLNHNVMYWYQQKSSQAPKLLFHYYDKDFNNEADTPDNFQSRRPNTSFCFLDIRSPGLGDTAMYLCATRHSGVNTGELFFGEGSRLTVL.

The V and J genes are TRBV5-1 and TRBJ2-1; 10 bases are shared with TRBD2. Trimming cost V 4 bases and J 8 bases; bases outside gene matches: 6. Germline-derived CDR1 and CDR2 are SGHRS and YFSETQ. The CDR3 covers 14 residues. The CDR3 here is CASSGQGLADEQFF. The CDR3, as DNA: TGCGCCAGCAGCGGGCAAGGACTAGCGGATGAGCAGTTCTTC.

The V gene is TRBV5-4, the J gene TRBJ1-3, with TRBD1 matching 7 bases. CDR3 length: 15 amino acids. V trimming: 2 bases; J trimming: 3 bases; junction bases outside the gene matches: 5. Germline CDR1 reads SGHNT; CDR2 reads YYREEE (reference sequence). CDR3 region: CASSLQGQIGNTIYF. The CDR3 DNA follows: TGTGCCAGCAGCTTACAGGGACAGATTGGAAACACCATATATTTT.

The chain couples TRBV28 to TRBJ2-5; tentatively, D is TRBD1 (6 bases). The V gene lost 5 bases and the J gene lost 7 bases, with 17 bases spanning the gap. CDR3 length equals 14 residues. Per germline, CDR1 MDHEN and CDR2 SYDVKM. The CDR3 protein is CASSPGQRTGTQYF. CDR3 DNA sequence: TGTGCCAGCAGTCCTGGACAGCGAACAGGGACCCAGTACTTC.

The chain joins TRBV18 to TRBJ1-1; D is uncertain. The germline V and J ends were trimmed by 2 bases and 3 bases, with 13 bases remaining between them. The CDR3 sequence is 15 residues long. Germline values: CDR1 KGHSH, CDR2 LQKENI. The DNA for the CDR3 is TGTGCCAGCTCACCAGATTACGGCGGGGACACTGAAGCTTTCTTT. This gives the protein CASSPDYGGDTEAFF.

The V gene is TRBV5-8, the J gene TRBJ1-5; no clear D. The CDR3 length is 13 residues. Trimming shortened V by 0 bases and J by 6 bases, and 7 bases separated the two germline ends. The germline gives CDR1 SGHTS, CDR2 YDEGEE. The CDR3 region is CASSLVSVQPQHF. DNA for the CDR3: TGTGCCAGCAGCTTGGTTTCGGTTCAGCCCCAGCATTTT.

Comments on this clone: One end of the junction varies from germline; a read error may be responsible. The V and J genes are TRBV5-4 and TRBJ2-1; a weak D match, TRBD1 (6 bases). This CDR3 is 14 amino acids long. The germline CDR1 and CDR2 sequences are SGHNT and YYREEE (reference sequence). DNA for the CDR3: TGCGCCAGCAGCCTCGGGCCAGGGGAGAATGAGCAGTTCTTC. It translates to CASSLGPGENEQFF. Full variable domain (missing parts from reference TRBV5-4 and TRBJ2-1): ETGVTQSPTHLIKTRGQQVTLRCSSQSGHNTVSWYQQALGQGPQFIFQYYREEENGRGNFPPRFSGLQFPNYSSELNVNALELDDSALYLCASSLGPGENEQFFGPGTRLTVL.

V gene TRBV9 combines with J gene TRBJ2-1, with 9 bases that match TRBD1. The length of the CDR3 is 17 residues. Looked up from germline, CDR1 is SGDLS and CDR2 is YYNGEE. With V trimmed by 0 bases and J by 7 bases, 11 bases remained unmatched. CDR3 protein: CASSVGGQGHHGNEQFF. DNA for the CDR3: TGTGCCAGCAGCGTAGGGGGACAGGGACATCACGGGAATGAGCAGTTCTTC.